These T cell receptor beta chains were read from a single sample in a study of beta chain features in type 1 diabetes. The table came from immunoSEQ multiplex PCR; TCRdb's copy has only in-frame clones and leaves some out. The sample lists 900,000 or so clones, 15% to 20% occurring once. Sequenced material: naive CD4+ T cells from blood. All receptors come from a woman aged 18-29 years in good health. Each CDR3 is given without its conserved first and last residue. Some rows have no size entry. The others give once, few or many, or a class for an expanded clone.

v_gene,abundance,j_gene,CDR3aa
TRBV7-2,.,TRBJ2-5,ASSFSTKETQY
TRBV28,.,TRBJ2-5,ATARRTETQY
TRBV15,few,TRBJ2-7,ATSRLGRVYEQY
TRBV10-3,few,TRBJ2-1,AIRGLAGDSEQF
TRBV14,.,TRBJ1-1,ASSTGGQKAF
TRBV7-2,.,TRBJ2-7,ASSATSGSSYEQY
TRBV4-3,few,TRBJ2-5,ASSQAGEETQY
TRBV19,.,TRBJ2-3,ASIGLSGGSDADTQY
TRBV14,few,TRBJ2-7,ASSQGRARSNEQY
TRBV7-9,.,TRBJ2-1,ASSHSGAGGYNEQF
TRBV5-1,.,TRBJ2-3,ASSLTMATATTDTQY
TRBV6-6,few,TRBJ2-5,ASSKGQETQY
TRBV7-2,.,TRBJ2-3,ASSLARAFLTDTQY
TRBV7-6,.,TRBJ2-7,ASSLEQASGRGGGSYEQY
TRBV28,.,TRBJ2-7,ASQGAAGLSYEQY
TRBV28,few,TRBJ2-5,ASSLGPVAETQY
TRBV28,few,TRBJ2-5,ASSGGLMETQY
TRBV15,.,TRBJ2-1,ATSRDSLAGGPREQF
TRBV28,once,TRBJ2-7,AAAPPYEQY
TRBV18,.,TRBJ2-2,ASSPPNTYTGELF
TRBV2,.,TRBJ2-7,ASSLRGYEQY
TRBV19,.,TRBJ2-1,ASSKLLGSYNEQF
TRBV9,.,TRBJ2-5,ASSVGVGRETQY
TRBV5-1,few,TRBJ2-1,ASSGPGLGGNEQF
TRBV4-2,few,TRBJ2-1,ASSRGLYNEQF
TRBV9,few,TRBJ2-7,ASSVAVSGALDEQY
TRBV11-2,.,TRBJ2-1,ASRPTGSPYNEQF
TRBV2,few,TRBJ2-1,ASSERMSSYNEQF
TRBV7-9,few,TRBJ2-2,ASSSQGITGELF
TRBV7-6,.,TRBJ2-1,ASSLTSGKSGPF
TRBV5-1,once,TRBJ2-2,ASSQGHQNTGELF
TRBV7-9,.,TRBJ1-2,ASSSDSLALYGYT
TRBV4-2,.,TRBJ2-1,ASSRSGTSVGSYNEQF
TRBV11-2,.,TRBJ2-1,ASSLVLTRGGYEQF
TRBV7-8,.,TRBJ2-7,ASSLEGGNYEQY
TRBV25-1,few,TRBJ2-7,ASSEITGGAVYEQY
TRBV5-4,few,TRBJ2-2,ASRYGLQSPGELF
TRBV6-5,few,TRBJ2-7,ASSYGQGLY
TRBV27,few,TRBJ2-7,ASSPKLGPYEQY
TRBV2,few,TRBJ1-4,ASRVTGRGEKLF
TRBV7-2,few,TRBJ2-5,ASTLGGQMSKY
TRBV15,.,TRBJ1-1,ATSAGTANTEAF
TRBV15,few,TRBJ2-2,ATSRDRVGGGTGELF
TRBV10-3,few,TRBJ2-2,AISGTGKGTGELF
TRBV9,few,TRBJ2-7,ASSVGTGDRYEQY
TRBV15,many,TRBJ2-1,ATSTRWGSSYNEQF
TRBV6-5,few,TRBJ1-2,ASRGQGSGIYGYT
TRBV6-6,.,TRBJ2-3,ASSRLRDTQY